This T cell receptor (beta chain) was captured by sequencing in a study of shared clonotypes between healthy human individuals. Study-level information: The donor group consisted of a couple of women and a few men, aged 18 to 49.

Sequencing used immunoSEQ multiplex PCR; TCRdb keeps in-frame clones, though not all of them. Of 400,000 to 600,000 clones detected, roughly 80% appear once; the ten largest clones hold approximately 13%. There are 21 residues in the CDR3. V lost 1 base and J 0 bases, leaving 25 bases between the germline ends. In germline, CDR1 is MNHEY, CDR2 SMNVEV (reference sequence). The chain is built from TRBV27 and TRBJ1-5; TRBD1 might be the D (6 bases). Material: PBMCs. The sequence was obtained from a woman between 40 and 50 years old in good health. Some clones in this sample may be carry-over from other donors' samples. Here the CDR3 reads CASSLFLPHRVGQYSNQPQHF. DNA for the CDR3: TGTGCCAGCAGTTTATTTCTACCTCACCGAGTCGGACAGTATAGCAATCAGCCCCAGCATTTT.